The 15 T cell receptor beta chains below were found in one sample sequenced in a study of blood T cells in healthy people across ages. For the second PCR, which ran for about 6 to 11 cycles, a sample-barcoded 5' primer and a J-beta primer mix were used. From the 5' RACE reads, TCRdb called clonotypes with MiXCR, one entry per CDR3 protein. The table records 800,000 to 950,000 distinct CDR3 sequences, almost 30% of them present only once. This sample also belongs to another study, concerning T cells of mothers and their children.

Sequencing used blood. The source is a woman aged 40 to 49 in good health.

This clonotype has a count of ten or more. The rearrangement links TRBV12-3 or TRBV12-4 to TRBJ2-3, with TRBD1 identical over 10 bases. The J segment lost 2 bases and the V segment lost 6 bases, leaving 8 bases of the junction unmatched. The CDR3 sequence is 16 residues long. The CDR3 is CASSERQGALTDTQYF. CDR3 bases: TGTGCCAGCAGCGAACGACAGGGGGCACTCACAGATACGCAGTATTTT.

The table lists this clonotype with many counts. This rearrangement joins TRBV20-1 to TRBJ2-5; 8 bases agree with TRBD2. The V gene's germline CDR1 is DFQATT and CDR2 SNEGSKA (reference sequence). The CDR3 is made up of 14 amino acids. The ends lost 5 bases at V and 1 base at J; junction bases unmatched: 6. CDR3 nucleotides: TGCAGTGCTGGCTCTGGACTAGCCCAAGAGACCCAGTACTTC. Translation: CSAGSGLAQETQYF.

This clonotype was picked up a small number of times. Here the CDR3 reads CASRRAVLSYEQYF. DNA for the CDR3: TGTGCCAGCAGACGGGCGGTCCTTTCCTACGAGCAGTACTTC. The chain uses TRBV6-1 and TRBJ2-7; D is ambiguous. Trimming took off 6 bases at V and 1 base at J, with 13 bases between the two ends. In germline, CDR1 is MNHNS, CDR2 SASEGT. The CDR3 is 14 residues long.

The chain links TRBV4-3 to TRBJ2-1, with TRBD1 matching 10 bases. This CDR3 comprises 18 residues. J lost 8 bases, V lost 0 bases, and 13 bases had no gene match. The germline CDR1 and CDR2 sequences are LGHNA and YSLEER. CDR3 nucleotides: TGCGCCAGCAGCCAAGATACTCGCAGGACAGGGGGTAACCATGAGCAGTTCTTC. Translation: CASSQDTRRTGGNHEQFF.

This clonotype was seen a few times. The rearrangement joins TRBV24-1 to TRBJ2-1; D remains ambiguous. Trimming took 5 bases from V and 4 from J, leaving 5 bases between them. CDR3 length equals 12 residues. In germline, CDR1 is KGHDR, CDR2 SFDVKD. CDR3 in amino acids: CATSGDYNEQFF. The CDR3 nucleotides read TGTGCCACCAGTGGGGATTACAATGAGCAGTTCTTC.

This clonotype showed up just once. This chain links TRBV4-1 with TRBJ1-3, with D unresolved. V was shortened by 0 bases and J by 4 bases, with 7 bases between the two germline ends. CDR1 MGHRA and CDR2 YSYEKL come from the germline V gene. The CDR3 loop spans 14 amino acids. The CDR3 DNA follows: TGCGCCAGCAGCCAAGAGAACGGAGGAAACACCATATATTTT. Residues: CASSQENGGNTIYF.

The chain recombines TRBV28 with TRBJ2-5, with TRBD2 matching 15 bases. V was pared by 7 bases and J by 5 bases, with 8 bases of the junction left unmatched. CDR3 size: 16 residues. Germline loops: CDR1 MDHEN, CDR2 SYDVKM. CDR3 residues: CASTAGLAGGRETQYF. The CDR3 DNA reads as TGTGCCAGCACCGCGGGACTAGCGGGGGGCCGGGAGACCCAGTACTTC.

The chain carries TRBV29-1 and TRBJ2-6; tentatively, D is TRBD1 or TRBD2 (5 bases each). Trimming took off 6 bases at V and 2 bases at J, with 14 bases between the two ends. The CDR3 is made up of 15 amino acids. From germline, CDR1 is SQVTM and CDR2 ANQGSEA. This CDR3 is CSVGTPRTGANVLTF. DNA for the CDR3: TGCAGCGTAGGGACGCCCCGAACTGGGGCCAACGTCCTGACTTTC.

The table lists this clonotype with a few counts. The V call is TRBV7-2, the J call TRBJ2-1; possible D gene TRBD2, 6 bases. CDR3 length equals 14 residues. Germline V CDR1 and CDR2: SGHTA, FQGNSA. The V end was cut by 6 bases, the J end by 2 bases, with 11 bases between. The CDR3: CASRERVTYNEQFF. DNA for the CDR3: TGTGCCAGCAGGGAGCGGGTCACCTACAATGAGCAGTTCTTC.

This clonotype was observed a handful of times. The junction does not match germline at one end; this may be a read error. The genes are TRBV18 and TRBJ2-1; 12 nucleotides align to TRBD2. Per germline, CDR1 KGHSH and CDR2 LQKENI. CDR3 length: 16 amino acids. CDR3 region: CASSPPPSGGGNEQCF. The CDR3 nucleotides read TGTGCCAGCTCACCACCACCTAGCGGGGGGGGCAATGAGCAGTGCTTC.

This clonotype was seen a handful of times. Being one base from a much bigger clone, this may be a read error. V usage is TRBV6-6 and J usage is TRBJ2-4; 11 positions match TRBD1. Judging by the DNA end, TRBJ2-7 fits better; the J call may be wrong. Germline CDR1 MNHNY, CDR2 SVGAGI (reference sequence). This CDR3 has 14 residues. This CDR3 is CASGQGTGGYEQYF. The CDR3, as DNA: TGTGCCAGCGGTCAGGGGACAGGGGGCTACGAGCAGTACTTC.

The chain recombines TRBV20-1 with TRBJ2-7; D possibly corresponds to TRBD1 (6 bases). The CDR3 is 12 amino acids. V gave up 6 bases and J gave up 7 bases, with 16 bases separating them. Germline lookup yields CDR1 DFQATT and CDR2 SNEGSKA (reference sequence). CDR3 amino acids: CSALRQAGEQYF. As DNA, the CDR3 is TGCAGTGCCCTTCGACAGGCAGGGGAGCAGTACTTC.

The chain joins TRBV2 to TRBJ1-1, with 9 nucleotides matching TRBD1. Germline assignment: CDR1 SNHLY and CDR2 FYNNEI. V trimming: 5 bases; J trimming: 5 bases; junction bases outside the gene matches: 9. The CDR3 runs 15 residues. The CDR3 DNA follows: TGTGCCAGCAGTAGGGGACAGGGCGTAAGAACTGAAGCTTTCTTT. Its translation: CASSRGQGVRTEAFF.

As concerns this clonotype: This may be a read error: a much more frequent sequence differs by one nucleotide. The chain has TRBV28 and TRBJ2-4; the D gene is possibly TRBD1 (6 bases). With the DNA end fitting TRBJ2-7 better, the J assignment may be wrong. CDR3 length equals 15 residues. Per the germline V gene, CDR1 is MDHEN and CDR2 is SYDVKM. The CDR3 DNA reads as TGTACCAGCAGTTCCCATGGGGGCGGAGAATACGAGCAGTACTTC. This translates into CTSSSHGGGEYEQYF.

V usage is TRBV29-1 and J usage is TRBJ2-2; TRBD1 matches 9 bases. Germline V CDR1 and CDR2: SQVTM, ANQGSEA. V lost 6 bases to trimming and J lost 9 bases; unmatched junction nucleotides: 5. CDR3 length: 12 residues. The chain's CDR3 is CSVEQGARELFF. The CDR3 region has the DNA TGCAGCGTAGAACAGGGGGCCAGGGAGCTGTTTTTT.